Listed below are T cell receptor beta chains from one sample, sequenced in a study of blood T cell repertoires in COVID-19. TCRdb's table, derived via immunoSEQ multiplex PCR, lists solely in-frame clones and lacks some. Counted here are about 70,000 clones, 80% occurring once; the ten biggest clones make up 15% to 20%. The sequenced sample was peripheral blood. The receptor set was obtained from an older man who had recovered from COVID-19. CDR3s include the opening cysteine and the closing phenylalanine or tryptophan. D genes are given only for firm matches. Where a row states a size, it is once, few, many or the class of an expanded clone; other rows omit it.

.,TRBJ2-5,TRBV11-2,TRBD2,CASSPGTRQETQYF,TGTGCCAGCAGCCCCGGGACTAGACAAGAGACCCAGTACTTC
.,TRBJ2-5,TRBV3-1/TRBV3-2,TRBD2,CASSRTSGRGETQYF,TGTGCCAGCAGCCGGACTAGCGGGAGGGGAGAGACCCAGTACTTC
.,TRBJ1-1,TRBV30,.,CAWTPQANTEAFF,TGTGCCTGGACCCCCCAGGCGAACACTGAAGCTTTCTTT
.,TRBJ1-5,TRBV3-1/TRBV3-2,TRBD1,CASSQGTDNQPQHF,TGTGCCAGCAGCCAGGGGACAGACAATCAGCCCCAGCATTTT
.,TRBJ2-7,TRBV7-8,TRBD2,CASYFGTSGGADSYEQYF,TGTGCCAGCTATTTCGGGACTAGCGGGGGGGCCGACTCCTACGAGCAGTACTTC
.,TRBJ2-7,TRBV5-1,TRBD2,CASSLTSGRVSYEQYF,TGCGCCAGCAGCTTGACTAGCGGGAGGGTATCCTACGAGCAGTACTTC
once,TRBJ1-1,TRBV14,.,CASSDDLWTNTEAFF,TGTGCCAGCAGTGACGATTTATGGACAAACACTGAAGCTTTCTTT
.,TRBJ1-5,TRBV6-1,.,CASSEAVRQYNQPQHF,TGTGCCAGCAGTGAAGCCGTTAGACAGTACAATCAGCCCCAGCATTTT
.,TRBJ2-7,TRBV4-1,TRBD1,CASSQDRPGQGYEQYF,TGCGCCAGCAGCCAAGATCGGCCGGGACAGGGGTACGAGCAGTACTTC
many,TRBJ2-7,TRBV18,.,CASSPAGGRVYEQYF,TGTGCCAGCTCACCTGCAGGAGGTAGAGTCTACGAGCAGTACTTC
.,TRBJ1-2,TRBV16,.,CASSQSRALANYGYTF,TGTGCCAGCAGCCAATCGCGGGCCTTAGCTAACTATGGCTACACCTTC
once,TRBJ1-5,TRBV19,.,CASSPPRPDQPQHF,TGTGCCAGTAGTCCCCCGCGGCCGGATCAGCCCCAGCATTTT
.,TRBJ2-1,TRBV7-7,TRBD2,CASSLGAGTSGAYNEQFF,TGTGCCAGCAGCTTAGGGGCCGGGACTAGCGGGGCTTACAATGAGCAGTTCTTC
.,TRBJ2-1,TRBV3-1/TRBV3-2,TRBD1,CASSQVNRGTNEQFF,TGTGCCAGCAGCCAAGTAAACAGGGGAACCAATGAGCAGTTCTTC
.,TRBJ1-3,TRBV6-5,TRBD1,CASSGQGMTGNTIYF,TGTGCCAGTTCAGGACAGGGGATGACTGGAAACACCATATATTTT
.,TRBJ1-4,TRBV7-9,.,CASTTEPNEKLFF,TGTGCCAGCACGACAGAACCTAATGAAAAACTGTTTTTT
.,TRBJ2-2,TRBV7-3,.,CASSPQGNTGELFF,TGTGCCAGCAGCCCCCAGGGGAACACCGGGGAGCTGTTTTTT
.,TRBJ2-3,TRBV30,TRBD2,CAWTQIAGGPDTQYF,TGTGCCTGGACTCAGATAGCGGGGGGGCCAGATACGCAGTATTTT
.,TRBJ1-2,TRBV24-1,TRBD1,CATSRTGDYGYTF,TGTGCCACCAGCCGGACAGGGGACTATGGCTACACCTTC
once,TRBJ2-2,TRBV24-1,.,CATSQQGYTGELFF,TGTGCCACCAGTCAACAGGGATACACCGGGGAGCTGTTTTTT
.,TRBJ2-2,TRBV5-4,.,CASSFLENTGELFF,TGTGCCAGCAGCTTCTTAGAGAACACCGGGGAGCTGTTTTTT
.,TRBJ1-1,TRBV4-2,.,CASSQGQNTEAFF,TGTGCCAGCAGCCAAGGACAGAACACTGAAGCTTTCTTT
.,TRBJ1-1,TRBV18,.,CASSPGGSMNTEAFF,TGTGCCAGCTCACCTGGGGGCTCCATGAACACTGAAGCTTTCTTT
.,TRBJ1-4,TRBV30,.,CAWSNGLGKKLFF,TGTGCCTGGAGTAATGGACTTGGTAAAAAACTGTTTTTT
.,TRBJ1-2,TRBV28,.,CASSSAGVFSVYGYTF,TGTGCCAGCAGTTCGGCAGGGGTGTTCTCCGTCTATGGCTACACCTTC
.,TRBJ1-5,TRBV6-1,.,CASSDGFQEGFRQPQHF,TGTGCCAGCAGTGATGGGTTCCAGGAGGGGTTCCGTCAGCCCCAGCATTTT
.,TRBJ1-4,TRBV6-5,.,CASRLTVKERLFF,TGTGCCAGCAGGCTGACCGTAAAGGAGAGACTGTTTTTT
.,TRBJ1-5,TRBV6-5,.,CASSYSAGGGQPQHF,TGTGCCAGCAGTTACTCGGCGGGGGGTGGGCAGCCCCAGCATTTT
many,TRBJ2-6,TRBV7-2,TRBD2,CASSPLAGDGANVLTF,TGTGCCAGCAGCCCTTTAGCGGGGGATGGGGCCAACGTCCTGACTTTC
.,TRBJ2-7,TRBV7-9,.,CASSLGGISYEQYF,TGTGCCAGCAGCTTAGGGGGCATCTCCTACGAGCAGTACTTC
.,TRBJ1-5,TRBV7-2,TRBD1,CASSLTGVDNQPQHF,TGTGCCAGCAGCTTGACAGGGGTTGACAATCAGCCCCAGCATTTT
.,TRBJ2-5,TRBV7-2,.,CASSLVASNQETQYF,TGTGCCAGCAGCTTAGTGGCCAGTAACCAAGAGACCCAGTACTTC
.,TRBJ1-2,TRBV30,.,CAWSGGRSYGYTF,TGTGCCTGGAGTGGGGGCCGGTCCTATGGCTACACCTTC
.,TRBJ2-5,TRBV7-2,TRBD2,CASSLRGDETQYF,TGTGCCAGCAGCTTGCGGGGGGATGAGACCCAGTACTTC
.,TRBJ2-2,TRBV18,.,CASSPGAAMTGELFF,TGTGCCAGCTCACCGGGAGCGGCTATGACCGGGGAGCTGTTTTTT
.,TRBJ1-6,TRBV6-1,TRBD1,CASSEAGVGTGYNSPLHF,TGTGCCAGCAGTGAAGCCGGGGTTGGGACAGGCTATAATTCACCCCTCCACTTT
.,TRBJ2-5,TRBV6-5,.,CAGTGPEETQYF,TGTGCGGGCACAGGGCCGGAGGAGACCCAGTACTTC
.,TRBJ1-2,TRBV6-2/TRBV6-3,.,CASSYKGNYGYTF,TGTGCCAGCAGTTATAAGGGGAACTATGGCTACACCTTC
.,TRBJ2-1,TRBV7-6,TRBD2,CASSLELAGANEQFF,TGTGCCAGCAGCTTAGAACTAGCGGGAGCCAATGAGCAGTTCTTC
once,TRBJ2-1,TRBV30,TRBD2,CAWIGTSIYNEQFF,TGTGCCTGGATTGGGACTAGCATCTACAATGAGCAGTTCTTC
.,TRBJ2-5,TRBV7-2,.,CASSPRRVGQGGPPETQYF,TGTGCCAGCAGCCCTCGGAGGGTCGGGCAGGGGGGCCCCCCGGAGACCCAGTACTTC
.,TRBJ2-2,TRBV30,.,CAWTGGRSHSTGELFF,TGTGCCTGGACAGGAGGTCGCAGTCACAGCACCGGGGAGCTGTTTTTT
.,TRBJ2-3,TRBV5-6,TRBD2,CASSLGTSGADTQYF,TGTGCCAGCAGCTTGGGGACTAGCGGGGCAGATACGCAGTATTTT
.,TRBJ1-2,TRBV10-3,TRBD1,CAIMGQPSNYGYTF,TGTGCCATCATGGGACAGCCTAGCAACTATGGCTACACCTTC
few,TRBJ2-7,TRBV30,.,CAWSRLDYEQYF,TGTGCCTGGAGTCGACTAGACTACGAGCAGTACTTC
.,TRBJ1-4,TRBV7-9,.,CASSLSTAGLLNNEKLFF,TGTGCCAGCAGCTTATCGACGGCAGGGCTCTTAAATAATGAAAAACTGTTTTTT